The TCR beta chain under discussion was sequenced for a study of cytomegalovirus exposure and HLA in healthy donors. This clone showed up just a few times. The antigen is undetermined. This CDR3 has 16 amino acids. Germline V gene sequence: CDR1 LNHNV, CDR2 YYDKDF (reference sequence). The J segment lost 8 bases and the V segment lost 0 bases, leaving 10 bases of the junction unmatched. The PCR ran on 60 Vbeta and 13 Jbeta primers. Method: immunoSEQ multiplex PCR; TCRdb's copy keeps in-frame clones and lacks some. The profile covers 100,000 to 150,000 clones, with 70% to 85% appearing a single time and around 13% taken by the ten largest. Notes on the study in general: Later work found that TCR association rates differed between HLA loci; DRB1 had the most and HLA-C the fewest. Later analysis reportedly placed an Asian-associated ancestry cluster below the roughly 690-donor mean in N-insertions. Later analysis identified several of the most significant clusters that appeared linked to common viral pathogens. Specificity for CMV antigens was confirmed in vitro for three of the CMV-associated chains.

This chain links TRBV15 with TRBJ2-3; 8 positions match TRBD2. This TCR derives from a woman aged 40 to 55 in good health and CMV-seropositive. Sequencing used PBMCs. CDR3 bases: TGTGCCACCAGCAGAGATGGAGCGGGAGTGGGGGGTACGCAGTATTTT. Encoded protein: CATSRDGAGVGGTQYF. The variable domain in full, with the rest retrieved from reference TRBV15 and TRBJ2-3, is DAMVIQNPRYQVTQFGKPVTLSCSQTLNHNVMYWYQQKSSQAPKLLFHYYDKDFNNEADTPDNFQSRRPNTSFCFLDIRSPGLGDTAMYLCATSRDGAGVGGTQYFGPGTRLTVL.